The 29 T cell receptor beta chains in this list originate from one sample, sequenced in a study of regulatory dendritic cells for organ transplantation (dated by TCRdb to about 2017). No cognate antigen is known for these TCRs. Sorted T cell subsets were CFSE-labeled and co-cultured for around five days with allogeneic regulatory or mature dendritic cells at a 1:10 DC:T ratio. Preparation of the library involved the immunoSEQ multiplex PCR assay. In TCRdb, the immuneACCESS table is reduced to in-frame sequences with V and J assigned. These tables do not hold every clone; where another copy was compared, an unresolved V gene accounts for under half, and the others remain unexplained. For this sample there are nearly 11,000 clones; roughly 82% appear just once. The top ten clones comprise over 2% of the sample. Input material: memory CD4+ T cells from blood cultured with regulatory dendritic cells. Interpreted using the paper, the cell subset or site label stands for: CD45RO+ memory T cells. Every receptor here comes from a human donor in good health.

This chain uses TRBV4-1 with TRBJ2-5; TRBD1 is a possible D gene (6 bases). Germline V CDR1 and CDR2: MGHRA, YSYEKL. There are 13 residues in the CDR3. Trimming removed 4 bases at V and 2 bases at J, with 8 bases between. This CDR3 reads CASSPTGQETQYF. CDR3 DNA sequence: TGCGCCAGCAGCCCTACAGGGCAAGAGACCCAGTACTTC.

The rearrangement links TRBV9 to TRBJ1-1; D perhaps matches TRBD1 (6 bases). The CDR3 consists of 16 residues. Germline-derived CDR1 and CDR2 are SGDLS and YYNGEE. V shed 0 bases and J shed 8 bases, with 20 bases lying between them. The CDR3 loop is CASSVGLVGQAGEAFF. In DNA form, the CDR3 reads TGTGCCAGCAGCGTAGGGTTAGTGGGACAAGCTGGAGAAGCTTTCTTT.

The chain is built from TRBV6-5 and TRBJ2-7; D is possibly TRBD2 (6 bases). Germline loops: CDR1 MNHEY, CDR2 SVGAGI. The CDR3 contains 12 residues. V was pared by 6 bases and J by 5 bases, with 11 bases between. The CDR3 coding sequence is TGTGCCAGCAGCCCGAGCGGGCACGAGCAGTACTTC. This translates into CASSPSGHEQYF.

The chain is built from TRBV11-2 and TRBJ2-2; TRBD2 matches 9 bases. Germline-derived CDR1 and CDR2 are SGHAT and FQNNGV. V gave up 4 bases and J gave up 5 bases; unmatched junction bases: 5. This CDR3 region has 15 residues. The CDR3 loop reads CASSWTSATTGELFF. In nucleotides, the CDR3 is TGTGCCAGCAGCTGGACTAGCGCCACAACCGGGGAGCTGTTTTTT. Variable domain in full (rest from reference TRBV11-2 and TRBJ2-2): EAGVAQSPRYKIIEKRQSVAFWCNPISGHATLYWYQQILGQGPKLLIQFQNNGVVDDSQLPKDRFSAERLKGVDSTLKIQPAKLEDSAVYLCASSWTSATTGELFFGEGSRLTVL.

The J gene is TRBJ2-5, the V gene TRBV28; 7 bases line up with TRBD2. The J call may be in error: the DNA end matches TRBJ2-7 better. CDR1 and CDR2 from the germline V gene are MDHEN and SYDVKM. This CDR3 contains 14 residues. This CDR3 reads CASGGGNHPYEQYF. The CDR3 DNA reads as TGTGCCAGCGGGGGAGGGAACCACCCCTACGAGCAGTACTTC.

The V call is TRBV5-5, the J call TRBJ1-1; D gene uncertain. The V gene's germline CDR1 is SGHKS and CDR2 YYEKEE (reference sequence). The CDR3 is made up of 13 amino acids. V was cut by 4 bases and J by 1 base, with 8 bases left in between. The CDR3 sequence: CASSLTPNTEAFF. For the CDR3, the DNA is TGTGCCAGCAGCCTGACACCGAACACTGAAGCTTTCTTT.

This clone came up a few times. The gene calls are TRBV19 and TRBJ2-1; 9 bases align to TRBD1. V lost 4 bases to trimming and J lost 9 bases; unmatched junction nucleotides: 10. CDR1 and CDR2 (germline): LNHDA, SQIVND (reference sequence). The CDR3 length is 15 residues. CDR3 nucleotides: TGTGCCAGTAGTAGATCCGGGACAGGGTTTGGTGAGCAGTTCTTC. Translation: CASSRSGTGFGEQFF.

The CDR3 spells CASSSEESGSRGYTF. Here the CDR3 DNA reads TGTGCCAGTAGTTCGGAGGAGAGCGGGTCGAGGGGATACACCTTC. The chain uses TRBV19 and TRBJ1-2, with a weak D call TRBD1 (5 bases). The CDR3 has 15 residues. Germline assignment: CDR1 LNHDA and CDR2 SQIVND (reference sequence). Between the trimmed V and J ends, which lost 5 bases and 11 bases, there was a span of 24 bases. The full variable domain, rest sourced from reference TRBV19 and TRBJ1-2, is DGGITQSPKYLFRKEGQNVTLSCEQNLNHDAMYWYRQDPGQGLRLIYYSQIVNDFQKGDIAEGYSVSREKKESFPLTVTSAQKNPTAFYLCASSSEESGSRGYTFGSGTRLTVV.

This clone was recorded a few times. The chain joins TRBV4-3 to TRBJ2-7; D may be TRBD1 (5 bases). CDR3 length: 15 amino acids. Trimming took off 4 bases at V and 2 bases at J, with 15 bases between the two ends. Germline V gene sequence: CDR1 LGHNA, CDR2 YSLEER. The CDR3 DNA reads TGCGCCAGCAGCCCACAGGTTGGTGCACCCTACGAGCAGTACTTC. Its protein is CASSPQVGAPYEQYF.

V gene TRBV19 combines with J gene TRBJ1-3; TRBD1 matches at 8 bases. The V segment lost 7 bases and the J segment 3 bases; nucleotides outside the gene matches: 5. CDR3 size: 14 residues. Germline CDR1 LNHDA, CDR2 SQIVND (reference sequence). In DNA form, the CDR3 reads TGTGCCAGTACTCAAGGACAGGGTGGAAACACCATATATTTT. Protein: CASTQGQGGNTIYF.

CDR3 in DNA: TGCGCCAGCAGCTTGAGTCTTGGCGGGAACACTGAAGCTTTCTTT. Translated: CASSLSLGGNTEAFF. The rearrangement joins TRBV5-1 to TRBJ1-1; no firm D call. Looked up from germline, CDR1 is SGHRS and CDR2 is YFSETQ. CDR3 size: 15 residues. V lost 1 base, J lost 1 base, and 11 bases lay in between.

The chain combines TRBV6-1 with TRBJ1-6; D gene unclear. Trimming took off 7 bases at V and 8 bases at J, with 12 bases between the two ends. This CDR3 comprises 13 residues. Germline CDR1 MNHNS, CDR2 SASEGT. The CDR3 region has the DNA TGTGCCAGCACCTATCTGGGCTATTCACCCCTCCACTTT. Translation gives CASTYLGYSPLHF.

V gene TRBV6-1 combines with J gene TRBJ1-2; D is perhaps TRBD1 (5 bases). Germline V CDR1 and CDR2: MNHNS, SASEGT. Trimming removed 5 bases at V and 4 bases at J, with 8 bases between. This CDR3 spans 12 amino acids. CDR3 in DNA: TGTGCCAGCAGTTCTGACAGCTATGGCTACACCTTC. This sequence encodes CASSSDSYGYTF.

The chain recombines TRBV18 with TRBJ1-1; a weak D match, TRBD1 (6 bases). The germline gives CDR1 KGHSH, CDR2 LQKENI. V lost 3 bases and J lost 1, with 9 bases in between. The CDR3 totals 14 residues. The CDR3 sequence: CASSPDRQNTEAFF. The CDR3 nucleotides are TGTGCCAGCTCACCCGACAGGCAGAACACTGAAGCTTTCTTT.

The chain's CDR3 is CASSLEEGRETQYF. In DNA, the CDR3 is TGCGCCAGCAGCTTGGAGGAGGGACGGGAGACCCAGTACTTC. The V and J genes are TRBV5-1 and TRBJ2-5, with D tentatively TRBD2 (6 bases). This CDR3 has 14 residues. Germline V gives CDR1 SGHRS, CDR2 YFSETQ. Trimming took off 0 bases at V and 5 bases at J, with 11 bases between the two ends.

The rearrangement joins TRBV6-5 to TRBJ1-1; a weak D match, TRBD1 (5 bases). The CDR3 runs 13 residues. Germline V lookup: CDR1 MNHEY, CDR2 SVGAGI. V lost 0 bases and J 11 bases, leaving 13 bases between the germline ends. Here the CDR3 reads CASSYSSRRDAFF. The DNA of the CDR3 is TGTGCCAGCAGTTACTCCTCCCGGCGGGACGCTTTCTTT.

This sequence joins TRBV6-1 and TRBJ2-1; TRBD1 matches 9 bases. The CDR3 totals 15 residues. Trimming at V came to 6 bases and at J to 6 bases, leaving 9 bases not matched to a gene. Germline CDR1 reads MNHNS; CDR2 reads SASEGT. Written as DNA, the CDR3 is TGTGCCAGCAGCTGGGACAGGGAGGGGAGCAATGAGCAGTTCTTC. Its protein product is CASSWDREGSNEQFF.

This clone was seen only a few times. The chain employs TRBV5-1 and TRBJ2-7, with 10 bases matching TRBD2. The germline V gene has CDR1 SGHRS and CDR2 YFSETQ. With 2 bases clipped from V and 3 bases from J, the junction kept 2 bases outside the gene matches. The CDR3 loop spans 14 amino acids. The chain's CDR3 is CASSFSGGNYEQYF. The CDR3 DNA reads TGCGCCAGCAGCTTTAGCGGGGGGAACTACGAGCAGTACTTC.

V and J are TRBV19 and TRBJ1-1; TRBD1 agrees at 8 bases. In germline, CDR1 is LNHDA, CDR2 SQIVND (reference sequence). CDR3 length: 14 residues. Losses at the gene ends were 6 bases for V and 2 bases for J; bases not matched to a gene: 5. In nucleotides, the CDR3 is TGTGCCAGTAGCGTACAGGGGGGAAACACTGAAGCTTTCTTT. It specifies CASSVQGGNTEAFF.

V gene TRBV7-2 combines with J gene TRBJ1-4; the match to TRBD1 covers 9 bases. Germline loops: CDR1 SGHTA, CDR2 FQGNSA. V shed 4 bases, J shed 8 bases, and the junction held 14 bases outside the gene matches. The CDR3 length is 17 residues. The CDR3 region is CASSWNVNRGQQEKLFF. CDR3 sequence (DNA): TGTGCCAGCAGCTGGAACGTCAACAGGGGGCAGCAGGAAAAACTGTTTTTT.

The J gene is TRBJ1-2, the V gene TRBV10-3, with a weak D call TRBD1 (6 bases). Germline CDR1 and CDR2: ENHRY and SYGVKD. V dropped 2 bases and J dropped 4 bases, with 14 bases sitting between them. This CDR3 spans 15 amino acids. The DNA for the CDR3 is TGTGCCATCAGTGAGAATAAGGACAGACTCTATGGCTACACCTTC. Protein product: CAISENKDRLYGYTF.

V is TRBV7-9 and J is TRBJ2-2; perhaps TRBD2 as D (6 bases). The V gene lost 8 bases and the J gene lost 3 bases, with 16 bases spanning the gap. Germline CDR1 reads SEHNR; CDR2 reads FQNEAQ (reference sequence). This CDR3 is built from 15 residues. CDR3 amino acids: CASLRGRADTGELFF. The CDR3 DNA follows: TGTGCCAGCTTGCGGGGCAGGGCCGACACCGGGGAGCTGTTTTTT.

Concerning this clone: Sequence at one end of the junction differs from germline and may be a read error. V usage is TRBV2 and J usage is TRBJ1-3, with no clear D. In germline, CDR1 is SNHLY, CDR2 FYNNEI. The CDR3 has 14 amino acids. In nucleotides, the CDR3 is TGTACCAGCAGCCCCGCGGGGTTCGGAAACACCATATATTTT. It specifies CTSSPAGFGNTIYF.

This clone was seen a handful of times. The genes are TRBV5-8 and TRBJ1-2; TRBD1 matches at 8 bases. Germline CDR1 SGHTS, CDR2 YDEGEE. J was trimmed by 9 bases and V by 0 bases; bases with no gene match: 7. There are 14 residues in the CDR3. The CDR3: CASSLGQGADRYTF. DNA for the CDR3: TGTGCCAGCAGCTTGGGGCAGGGGGCTGATCGCTACACCTTC.

The chain is built from TRBV5-5 and TRBJ2-6; D is uncertain. The V end lost 1 base, the J end lost 4 bases, and 3 bases lay between the germline ends. Germline V gives CDR1 SGHKS, CDR2 YYEKEE (reference sequence). The CDR3 is 13 amino acids. The CDR3 nucleotides read TGTGCCAGCAGCTTGTCGGGGGCCAACGTCCTGACTTTC. This sequence encodes CASSLSGANVLTF.

Here the CDR3 reads CASSFSGGQETQYF. CDR3 in DNA: TGTGCCAGCAGCTTTTCAGGTGGCCAAGAGACCCAGTACTTC. This chain joins TRBV11-2 and TRBJ2-5; D is unresolved. The length of the CDR3 is 14 residues. CDR1 SGHAT and CDR2 FQNNGV come from the germline V gene. V was trimmed by 3 bases and J by 1 base, leaving 9 bases between them.

The chain employs TRBV15 and TRBJ2-1; 11 bases align to TRBD2. The germline V gene has CDR1 LNHNV and CDR2 YYDKDF (reference sequence). The CDR3 is made up of 19 amino acids. V lost 1 base and J lost 2; bases outside the gene matches: 10. The CDR3 protein is CATSRGGSLLAGAYNEQFF. The CDR3 coding sequence is TGTGCCACCAGCAGAGGCGGCAGTTTACTAGCGGGGGCCTACAATGAGCAGTTCTTC.

The V gene is TRBV7-2, the J gene TRBJ1-2, with D possibly TRBD1 on 5 matching bases. This CDR3 is built from 14 residues. Germline CDR1 reads SGHTA; CDR2 reads FQGNSA. V was shortened by 2 bases and J by 8 bases, with 15 bases between the two germline ends. In DNA form, the CDR3 reads TGTGCCAGCAGCTTATCAGCGACAGCCAGCGGCTACACCTTC. It codes for CASSLSATASGYTF.

This clone appeared once. The chain links TRBV7-2 to TRBJ2-2; 9 bases are a match to TRBD2. Losses at the gene ends were 1 base for V and 2 bases for J; bases not matched to a gene: 2. This CDR3 region has 16 residues. Germline assignment: CDR1 SGHTA and CDR2 FQGNSA. CDR3 bases: TGTGCCAGCAGCTTAGGGCGGGGGGGCAACACCGGGGAGCTGTTTTTT. Its protein product is CASSLGRGGNTGELFF.